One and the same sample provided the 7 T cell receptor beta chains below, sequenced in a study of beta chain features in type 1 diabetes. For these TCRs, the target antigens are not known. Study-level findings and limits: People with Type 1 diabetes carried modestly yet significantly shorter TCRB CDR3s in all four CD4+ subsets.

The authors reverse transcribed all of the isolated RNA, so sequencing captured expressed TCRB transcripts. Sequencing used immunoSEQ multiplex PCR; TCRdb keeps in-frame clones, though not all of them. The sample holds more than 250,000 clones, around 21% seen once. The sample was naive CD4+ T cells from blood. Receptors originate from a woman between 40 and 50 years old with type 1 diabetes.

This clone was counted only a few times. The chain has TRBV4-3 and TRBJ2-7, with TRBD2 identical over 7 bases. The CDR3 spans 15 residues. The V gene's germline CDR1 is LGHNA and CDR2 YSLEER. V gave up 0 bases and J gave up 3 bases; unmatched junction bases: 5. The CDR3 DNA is TGCGCCAGCAGCCAAGAGCGGTGGGGGGGCTACGAGCAGTACTTC. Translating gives CASSQERWGGYEQYF.

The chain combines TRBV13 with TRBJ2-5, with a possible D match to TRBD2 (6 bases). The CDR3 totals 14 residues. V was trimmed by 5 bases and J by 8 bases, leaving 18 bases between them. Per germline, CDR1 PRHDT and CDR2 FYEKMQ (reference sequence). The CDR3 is CASSPGTDYETQYF. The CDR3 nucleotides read TGTGCCAGCAGCCCGGGGACTGACTATGAAACCCAGTACTTC.

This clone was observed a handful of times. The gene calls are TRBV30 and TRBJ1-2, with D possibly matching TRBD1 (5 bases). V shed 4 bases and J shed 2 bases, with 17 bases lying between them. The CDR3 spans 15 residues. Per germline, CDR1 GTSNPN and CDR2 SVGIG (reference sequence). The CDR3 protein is CAWTPGHDLNYGYTF. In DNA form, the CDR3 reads TGTGCCTGGACCCCAGGACACGACCTAAACTATGGCTACACCTTC. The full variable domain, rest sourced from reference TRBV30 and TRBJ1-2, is SQTIHQWPATLVQPVGSPLSLECTVEGTSNPNLYWYRQAAGRGLQLLFYSVGIGQISSEVPQNLSASRPQDRQFILSSKKLLLSDSGFYLCAWTPGHDLNYGYTFGSGTRLTVV.

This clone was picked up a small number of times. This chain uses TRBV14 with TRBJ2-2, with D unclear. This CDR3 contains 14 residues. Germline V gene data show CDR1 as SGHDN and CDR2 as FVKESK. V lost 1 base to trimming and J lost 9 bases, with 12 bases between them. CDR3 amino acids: CASSQVQDWRELFF. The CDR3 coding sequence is TGTGCCAGCAGCCAAGTTCAAGATTGGCGGGAGCTGTTTTTT.

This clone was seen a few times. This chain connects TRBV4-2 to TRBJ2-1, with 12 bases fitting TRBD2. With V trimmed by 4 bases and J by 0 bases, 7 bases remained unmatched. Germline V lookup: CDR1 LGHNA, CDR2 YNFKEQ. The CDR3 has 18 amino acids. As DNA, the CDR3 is TGTGCCAGCAGCCGTGGACTAGCGGGGCCTAGCTCCTACAATGAGCAGTTCTTC. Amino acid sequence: CASSRGLAGPSSYNEQFF.

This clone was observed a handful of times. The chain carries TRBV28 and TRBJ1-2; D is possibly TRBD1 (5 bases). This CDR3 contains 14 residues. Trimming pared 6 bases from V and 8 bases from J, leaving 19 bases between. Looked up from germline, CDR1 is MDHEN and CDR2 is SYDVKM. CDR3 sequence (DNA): TGTGCCAGCAGCTCCCGGACACTCATCGGGGGCTACACCTTC. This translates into CASSSRTLIGGYTF.

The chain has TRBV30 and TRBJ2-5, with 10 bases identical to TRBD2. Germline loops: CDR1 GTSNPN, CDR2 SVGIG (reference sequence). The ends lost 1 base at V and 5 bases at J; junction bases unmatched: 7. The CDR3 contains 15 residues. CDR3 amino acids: CAWSAIAGGGETQYF. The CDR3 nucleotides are TGTGCCTGGAGTGCTATAGCGGGAGGCGGTGAGACCCAGTACTTC.